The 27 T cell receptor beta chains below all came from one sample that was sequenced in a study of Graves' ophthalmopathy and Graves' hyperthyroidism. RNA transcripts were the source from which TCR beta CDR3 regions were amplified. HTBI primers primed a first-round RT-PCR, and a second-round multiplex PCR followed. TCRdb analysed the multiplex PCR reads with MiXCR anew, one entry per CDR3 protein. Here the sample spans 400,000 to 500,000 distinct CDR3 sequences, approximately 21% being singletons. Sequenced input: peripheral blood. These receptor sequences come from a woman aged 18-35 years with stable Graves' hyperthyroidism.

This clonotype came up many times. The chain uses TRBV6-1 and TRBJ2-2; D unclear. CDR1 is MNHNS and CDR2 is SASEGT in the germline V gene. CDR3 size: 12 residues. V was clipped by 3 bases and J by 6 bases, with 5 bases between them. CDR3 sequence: CASSERPGELFF. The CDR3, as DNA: TGTGCCAGCAGTGAGCGTCCCGGGGAGCTGTTTTTT.

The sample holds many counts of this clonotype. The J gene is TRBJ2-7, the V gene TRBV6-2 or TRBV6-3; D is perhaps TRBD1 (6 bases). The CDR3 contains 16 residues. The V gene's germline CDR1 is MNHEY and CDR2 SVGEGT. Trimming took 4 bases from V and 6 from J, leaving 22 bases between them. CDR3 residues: CASSFLLWGQDGEQYF. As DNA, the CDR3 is TGTGCCAGCAGTTTTCTCCTATGGGGGCAGGACGGCGAGCAGTACTTC.

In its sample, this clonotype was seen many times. The CDR3 sequence is CASSSGLAGLIEQYF. In DNA, the CDR3 is TGTGCCAGCAGCTCGGGACTAGCGGGATTAATAGAGCAGTACTTC. The chain recombines TRBV28 with TRBJ2-7, with 13 bases aligning to TRBD2. The ends lost 6 bases at V and 7 bases at J; junction bases unmatched: 9. Germline V gene lookup returns CDR1 MDHEN and CDR2 SYDVKM. This CDR3 spans 15 amino acids.

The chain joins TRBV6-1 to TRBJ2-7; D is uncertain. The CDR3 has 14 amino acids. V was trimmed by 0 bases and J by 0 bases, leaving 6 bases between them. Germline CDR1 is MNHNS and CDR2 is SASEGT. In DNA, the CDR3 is TGTGCCAGCAGTGAAGCGACCCACTCCTACGAGCAGTACTTC. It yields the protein CASSEATHSYEQYF.

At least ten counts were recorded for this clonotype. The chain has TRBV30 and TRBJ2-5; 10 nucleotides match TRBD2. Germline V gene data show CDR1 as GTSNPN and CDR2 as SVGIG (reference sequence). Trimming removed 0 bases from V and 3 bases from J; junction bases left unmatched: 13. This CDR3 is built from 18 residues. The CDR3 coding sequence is TGTGCCTGGAGTGTATTTGCTAGCGGGAGACTGGGTAAAGAGACCCAGTACTTC. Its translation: CAWSVFASGRLGKETQYF.

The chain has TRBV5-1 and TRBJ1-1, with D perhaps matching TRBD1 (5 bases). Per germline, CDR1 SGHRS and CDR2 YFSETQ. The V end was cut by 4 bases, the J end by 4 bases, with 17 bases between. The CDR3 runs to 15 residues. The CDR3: CASSPEAGLGTEAFF. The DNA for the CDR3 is TGCGCCAGCAGCCCCGAGGCGGGGCTGGGCACTGAAGCTTTCTTT.

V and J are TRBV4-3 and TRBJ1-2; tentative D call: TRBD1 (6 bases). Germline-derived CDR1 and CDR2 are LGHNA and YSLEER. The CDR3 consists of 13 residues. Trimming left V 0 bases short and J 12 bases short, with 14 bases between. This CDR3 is CASSQDPYRVDTF. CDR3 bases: TGCGCCAGCAGCCAAGATCCGTACAGGGTAGACACCTTC.

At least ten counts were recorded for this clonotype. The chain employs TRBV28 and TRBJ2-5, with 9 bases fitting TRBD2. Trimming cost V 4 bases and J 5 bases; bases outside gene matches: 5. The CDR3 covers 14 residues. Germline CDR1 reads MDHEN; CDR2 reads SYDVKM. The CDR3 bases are TGTGCCAGCAGTTGGCGGGGGGGTATGGAGACCCAGTACTTC. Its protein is CASSWRGGMETQYF.

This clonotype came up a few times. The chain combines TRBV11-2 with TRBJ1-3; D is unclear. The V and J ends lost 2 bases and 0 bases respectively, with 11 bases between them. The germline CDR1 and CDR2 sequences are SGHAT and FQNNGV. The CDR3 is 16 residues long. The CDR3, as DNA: TGTGCCAGCAGCTTACAAGGACGCCTCTCTGGAAACACCATATATTTT. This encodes CASSLQGRLSGNTIYF.

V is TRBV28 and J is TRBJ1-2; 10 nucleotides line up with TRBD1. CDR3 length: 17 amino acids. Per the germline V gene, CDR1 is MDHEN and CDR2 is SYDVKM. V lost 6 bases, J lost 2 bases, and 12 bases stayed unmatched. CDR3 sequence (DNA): TGTGCCAGCAGGACCTCCGGGACAGGGGCCCAAAACTATGGCTACACCTTC. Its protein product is CASRTSGTGAQNYGYTF.

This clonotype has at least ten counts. The CDR3 here is CASSQDSLIEAFF. The CDR3 DNA follows: TGTGCCAGCAGCCAGGACAGCTTAATAGAAGCTTTCTTT. This chain uses TRBV12-3 or TRBV12-4 with TRBJ1-1, with D maybe TRBD1 (6 bases). Trimming left V 6 bases short and J 8 bases short, with 16 bases between. The CDR3 runs 13 residues.

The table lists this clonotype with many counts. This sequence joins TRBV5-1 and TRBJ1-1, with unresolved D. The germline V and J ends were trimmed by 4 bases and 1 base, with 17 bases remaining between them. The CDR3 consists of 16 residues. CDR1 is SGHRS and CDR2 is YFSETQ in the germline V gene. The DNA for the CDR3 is TGCGCCAGCAGCGTTCTTGGTTGGTCGGGGAACACTGAAGCTTTCTTT. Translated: CASSVLGWSGNTEAFF.

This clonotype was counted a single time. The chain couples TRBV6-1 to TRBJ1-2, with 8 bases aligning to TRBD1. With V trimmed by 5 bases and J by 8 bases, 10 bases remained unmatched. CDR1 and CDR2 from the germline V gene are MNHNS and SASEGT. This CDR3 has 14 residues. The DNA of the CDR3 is TGTGCCAGCAGTAGGTTGACAGGGGCGGAGGGCTACACCTTC. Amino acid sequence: CASSRLTGAEGYTF.

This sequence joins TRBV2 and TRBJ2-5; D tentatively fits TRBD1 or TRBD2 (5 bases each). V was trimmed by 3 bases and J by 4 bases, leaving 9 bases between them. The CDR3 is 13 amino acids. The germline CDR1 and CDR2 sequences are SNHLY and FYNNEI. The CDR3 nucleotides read TGTGCCAGCAGTGACACGGGGCTAGAGACCCAGTACTTC. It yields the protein CASSDTGLETQYF.

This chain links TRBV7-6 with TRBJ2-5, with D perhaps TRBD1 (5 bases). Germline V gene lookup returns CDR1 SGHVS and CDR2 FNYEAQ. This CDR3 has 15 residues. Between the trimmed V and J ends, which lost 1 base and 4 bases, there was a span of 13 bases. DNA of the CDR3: TGTGCCAGCAGCTTAGTCCAGGGTAGGACAGAGACCCAGTACTTC. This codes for CASSLVQGRTETQYF.

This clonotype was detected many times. The CDR3 here is CATSDTDRVGTGELFF. In DNA form, the CDR3 reads TGTGCCACCAGTGATACCGACAGGGTAGGCACCGGGGAGCTGTTTTTT. The V gene is TRBV24-1, the J gene TRBJ2-2, with 7 positions matching TRBD1. The J segment lost 4 bases and the V segment lost 3 bases, leaving 7 bases of the junction unmatched. CDR1 KGHDR and CDR2 SFDVKD come from the germline V gene. The CDR3 extends over 16 amino acids.

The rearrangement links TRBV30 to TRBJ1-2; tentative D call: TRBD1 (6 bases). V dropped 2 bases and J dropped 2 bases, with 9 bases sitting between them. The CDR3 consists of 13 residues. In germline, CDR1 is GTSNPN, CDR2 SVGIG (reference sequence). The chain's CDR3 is CAWSFGTNYGYTF. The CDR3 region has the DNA TGTGCCTGGAGTTTCGGGACAAACTATGGCTACACCTTC.

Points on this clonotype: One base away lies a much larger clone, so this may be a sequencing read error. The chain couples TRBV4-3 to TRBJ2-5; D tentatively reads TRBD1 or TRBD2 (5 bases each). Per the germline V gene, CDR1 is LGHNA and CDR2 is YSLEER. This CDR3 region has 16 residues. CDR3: CASSPLPGRDQETKYF. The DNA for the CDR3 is TGCGCCAGCAGCCCTCTACCGGGCAGGGACCAAGAGACCAAGTACTTC.

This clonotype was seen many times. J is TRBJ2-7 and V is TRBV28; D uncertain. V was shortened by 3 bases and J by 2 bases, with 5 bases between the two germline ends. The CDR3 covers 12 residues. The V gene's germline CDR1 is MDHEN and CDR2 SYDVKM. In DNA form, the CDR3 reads TGTGCCAGCAGTTTGCGGACCTACGAGCAGTACTTC. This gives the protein CASSLRTYEQYF.

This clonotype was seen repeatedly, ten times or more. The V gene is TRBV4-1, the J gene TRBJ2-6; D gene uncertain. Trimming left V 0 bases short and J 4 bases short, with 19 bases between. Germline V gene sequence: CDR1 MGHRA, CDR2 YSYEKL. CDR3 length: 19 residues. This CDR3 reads CASSQELPGPGSGANVLTF. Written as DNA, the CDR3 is TGCGCCAGCAGCCAAGAGTTGCCGGGTCCCGGATCCGGGGCCAACGTCCTGACTTTC.

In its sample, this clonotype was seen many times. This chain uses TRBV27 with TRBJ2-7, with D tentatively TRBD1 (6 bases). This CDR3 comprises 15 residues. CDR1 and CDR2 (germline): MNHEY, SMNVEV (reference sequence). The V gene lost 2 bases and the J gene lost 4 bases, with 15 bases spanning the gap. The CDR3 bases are TGTGCCAGCAGTTTAGTCTACAGGGCAATGTACGAGCAGTACTTC. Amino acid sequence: CASSLVYRAMYEQYF.

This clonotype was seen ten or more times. In DNA, the CDR3 is TGTGCCAGCACCAACCCCAACCGCCGTCGCGAGCAGTACTTC. Translating it yields CASTNPNRRREQYF. V and J are TRBV28 and TRBJ2-7; unclear D gene. CDR1 and CDR2 from the germline V gene are MDHEN and SYDVKM. The V end was cut by 7 bases, the J end by 6 bases, with 19 bases between. This CDR3 comprises 14 residues.

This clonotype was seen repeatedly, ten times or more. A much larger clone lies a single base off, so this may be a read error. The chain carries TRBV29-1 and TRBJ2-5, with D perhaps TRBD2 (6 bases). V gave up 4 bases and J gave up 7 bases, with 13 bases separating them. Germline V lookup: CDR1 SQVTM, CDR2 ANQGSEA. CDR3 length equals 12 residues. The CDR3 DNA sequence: TGCAGCGTTGGGGTGGGGCGGGGGACCCAGTACTTC. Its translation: CSVGVGRGTQYF.

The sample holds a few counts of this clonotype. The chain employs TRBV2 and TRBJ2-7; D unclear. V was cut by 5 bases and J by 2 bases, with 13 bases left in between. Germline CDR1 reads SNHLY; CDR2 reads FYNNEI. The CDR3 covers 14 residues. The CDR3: CASSYRASPYEQYF. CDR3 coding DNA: TGTGCCAGCAGTTACCGGGCCTCCCCCTACGAGCAGTACTTC.

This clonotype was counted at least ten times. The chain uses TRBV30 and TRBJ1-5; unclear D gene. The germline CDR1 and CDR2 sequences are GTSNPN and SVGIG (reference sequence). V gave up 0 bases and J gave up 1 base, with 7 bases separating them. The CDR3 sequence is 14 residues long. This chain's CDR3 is CAWSVLQSNQPQHF. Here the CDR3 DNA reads TGTGCCTGGAGTGTTTTACAAAGCAATCAGCCCCAGCATTTT. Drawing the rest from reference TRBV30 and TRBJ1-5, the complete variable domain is SQTIHQWPATLVQPVGSPLSLECTVEGTSNPNLYWYRQAAGRGLQLLFYSVGIGQISSEVPQNLSASRPQDRQFILSSKKLLLSDSGFYLCAWSVLQSNQPQHFGDGTRLSIL.

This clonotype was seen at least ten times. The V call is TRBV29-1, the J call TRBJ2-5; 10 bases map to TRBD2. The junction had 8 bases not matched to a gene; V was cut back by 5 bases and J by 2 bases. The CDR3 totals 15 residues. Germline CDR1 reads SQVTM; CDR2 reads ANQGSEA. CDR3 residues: CSVKRLAGNQETQYF. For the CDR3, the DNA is TGCAGCGTTAAAAGACTAGCGGGCAATCAAGAGACCCAGTACTTC.

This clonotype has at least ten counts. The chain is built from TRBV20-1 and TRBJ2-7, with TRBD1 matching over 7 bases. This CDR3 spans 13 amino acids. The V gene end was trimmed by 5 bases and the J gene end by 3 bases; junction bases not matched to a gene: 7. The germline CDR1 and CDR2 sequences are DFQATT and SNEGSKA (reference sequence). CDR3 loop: CSAPGQASYEQYF. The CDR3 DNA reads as TGCAGTGCTCCAGGACAGGCGAGCTACGAGCAGTACTTC.